These 18 T cell receptor beta chains originate from one sample sequenced in a study of beta chain features in type 1 diabetes. Sequenced material consisted of expressed TCRB transcripts (all of the isolated RNA was reverse transcribed). The protocol was immunoSEQ multiplex PCR, while the TCRdb copy is restricted to in-frame clones and leaves out a portion. The table has roughly 140,000 clones, 40% to 55% seen once; the top ten hold 0.42%. Input material: Tregs from blood. The receptors were gathered from a young man in good health.

The chain combines TRBV5-1 with TRBJ1-3; D uncertain. CDR3 length: 14 residues. Germline CDR1 is SGHRS and CDR2 is YFSETQ. Trimming stripped 0 bases from V and 4 bases from J, with 8 bases between. The CDR3 loop is CASSLAGLGNTIYF. In nucleotides, the CDR3 is TGCGCCAGCAGCTTGGCGGGGTTGGGAAACACCATATATTTT.

This rearrangement joins TRBV5-4 to TRBJ2-3, with 9 bases aligning to TRBD2. Germline CDR1 and CDR2: SGHNT and YYREEE (reference sequence). The CDR3 sequence is 14 residues long. V dropped 4 bases and J dropped 6; count of bases not matched to a gene: 6. The CDR3 DNA reads as TGTGCCAGCAGCCACAGCGGGGGGTCGGATACGCAGTATTTT. Protein: CASSHSGGSDTQYF.

This chain connects TRBV5-4 to TRBJ1-1; TRBD1 agrees at 9 bases. Per the germline V gene, CDR1 is SGHNT and CDR2 is YYREEE (reference sequence). Germline trimming cut 2 bases from V and 3 bases from J; bases unmatched to any gene: 8. This CDR3 has 16 amino acids. Here the CDR3 reads CASSFIQGARDTEAFF. The CDR3 coding sequence is TGTGCCAGCAGCTTTATACAGGGGGCCCGAGACACTGAAGCTTTCTTT.

This clone was picked up a small number of times. The J gene is TRBJ2-7, the V gene TRBV23-1; D possibly corresponds to TRBD1 (5 bases). TRBV23-1 is annotated as an ORF whose role is uncertain. CDR3 length: 15 residues. Trimming removed 6 bases at V and 6 bases at J, with 21 bases between. The CDR3 DNA follows: TGCGCCAGCAGCCCAGGGTTTCCCCATCGTTGCGAGCAGTACTTC. This codes for CASSPGFPHRCEQYF.

The CDR3 is CSVGANAENNYGYTF. DNA for the CDR3: TGCAGCGTTGGGGCTAACGCAGAGAATAACTATGGCTACACCTTC. This sequence joins TRBV29-1 and TRBJ1-2; D uncertain. Deletions cut 4 bases from V and 1 base from J, with 16 bases between. The CDR3 has 15 amino acids. CDR1 is SQVTM and CDR2 is ANQGSEA in the germline V gene.

This clone was seen a handful of times. The genes are TRBV4-3 and TRBJ2-3; 9 bases fit TRBD2. V shed 1 base and J 1 base; nucleotides not matched to a gene: 3. The CDR3 totals 16 residues. CDR1 LGHNA and CDR2 YSLEER come from the germline V gene. The chain's CDR3 is CASSQGIAGGTDTQYF. The CDR3 nucleotides read TGCGCCAGCAGCCAAGGGATAGCGGGAGGCACAGATACGCAGTATTTT.

The rearrangement uses TRBV27 and TRBJ1-1; TRBD1 matches 9 bases. The CDR3 totals 14 residues. Trimming at V came to 5 bases and at J to 7 bases, leaving 8 bases not matched to a gene. CDR1 and CDR2 from the germline V gene are MNHEY and SMNVEV (reference sequence). CDR3 protein: CASSRDRVVSEAFF. The CDR3 nucleotides are TGTGCCAGCAGTAGGGACAGGGTGGTAAGTGAAGCTTTCTTT.

This clone was detected only a few times. The gene calls are TRBV28 and TRBJ2-1; 8 positions agree with TRBD1. CDR1 MDHEN and CDR2 SYDVKM come from the germline V gene. V lost 5 bases to trimming and J lost 4 bases; unmatched junction nucleotides: 7. This CDR3 comprises 15 residues. The CDR3 sequence is CASSPRQGMYNEQFF. The DNA for the CDR3 is TGTGCCAGCAGTCCAAGACAGGGGATGTACAATGAGCAGTTCTTC.

The chain recombines TRBV11-1 with TRBJ2-4; D is possibly TRBD2 (5 bases). CDR1 and CDR2 (germline): SGHAT, FQDESV (reference sequence). Trimming left V 5 bases short and J 6 bases short, with 20 bases between. CDR3 length: 16 amino acids. The CDR3 DNA sequence: TGTGCCAGCAGCCTTGATGGGTCATTGGGGAGAAACATTCAGTACTTC. Translating it yields CASSLDGSLGRNIQYF.

J is TRBJ2-1 and V is TRBV7-2; TRBD2 aligns across 8 bases. Germline-derived CDR1 and CDR2 are SGHTA and FQGNSA. With 5 bases clipped from V and 13 bases from J, the junction kept 10 bases outside the gene matches. The CDR3 sequence is 13 residues long. In DNA, the CDR3 is TGTGCCAGCAGCGACCCCAGCGGGAGAGGACAGTTCTTC. Translating gives CASSDPSGRGQFF.

The chain has TRBV10-3 and TRBJ2-3; 7 bases fit TRBD2. The CDR3 totals 18 residues. Germline CDR1 is ENHRY and CDR2 is SYGVKD. The ends lost 0 bases at V and 3 bases at J; junction bases unmatched: 12. DNA of the CDR3: TGTGCCATCAGTGAGTCCTCCTGGGAGCCGGGGGGTACAGATACGCAGTATTTT. Translating gives CAISESSWEPGGTDTQYF.

V and J are TRBV9 and TRBJ2-1; 8 bases are shared with TRBD2. The germline V gene has CDR1 SGDLS and CDR2 YYNGEE. After removal of 0 bases from V and 4 bases from J, the junction contained 6 bases not matched to a gene. CDR3 length equals 16 residues. The CDR3 region has the DNA TGTGCCAGCAGCGTAGATCCAGCGGGAGAATACAATGAGCAGTTCTTC. Its protein product is CASSVDPAGEYNEQFF.

This sequence joins TRBV11-2 and TRBJ2-2; 11 bases match TRBD2. Germline V gives CDR1 SGHAT, CDR2 FQNNGV. With V trimmed by 5 bases and J by 4 bases, 3 bases remained unmatched. The CDR3 totals 15 residues. CDR3 amino acids: CASSPGLAGTGELFF. CDR3 bases: TGTGCCAGCAGCCCCGGACTAGCGGGCACCGGGGAGCTGTTTTTT.

The V and J genes are TRBV5-4 and TRBJ2-1, with 8 nucleotides matching TRBD2. Germline loops: CDR1 SGHNT, CDR2 YYREEE (reference sequence). Unmatched junction bases numbered 8, after V lost 1 base and J lost 8 bases. This CDR3 spans 15 amino acids. CDR3 in DNA: TGTGCCAGCAGCTTGCTTGCGGGGGGTTTCGATGAGCAGTTCTTC. This translates into CASSLLAGGFDEQFF. The complete variable domain, with remaining parts taken from reference TRBV5-4 and TRBJ2-1, reads ETGVTQSPTHLIKTRGQQVTLRCSSQSGHNTVSWYQQALGQGPQFIFQYYREEENGRGNFPPRFSGLQFPNYSSELNVNALELDDSALYLCASSLLAGGFDEQFFGPGTRLTVL.

The table lists this clone with a few counts. The CDR3 region has the DNA TGTGCCAGCAGAAGCAGAAGGGGCGACACCGGGGAGCTGTTTTTT. Translation gives CASRSRRGDTGELFF. This chain joins TRBV6-6 and TRBJ2-2, with D perhaps matching TRBD1 (5 bases). Germline CDR1 is MNHNY and CDR2 is SVGAGI (reference sequence). The CDR3 spans 15 residues. Between the trimmed V and J ends, which lost 6 bases and 3 bases, there was a span of 14 bases.

The chain employs TRBV5-1 and TRBJ2-5; the D is unclear. V lost 3 bases, J lost 7 bases, and 16 bases lay in between. The CDR3 has 14 amino acids. CDR1 is SGHRS, CDR2 YFSETQ, per germline. CDR3 DNA: TGCGCCAGCAGCTCTTCGTCCAACTCGGGGACCCAGTACTTC. Protein product: CASSSSSNSGTQYF.

This clone came up a few times. The genes are TRBV19 and TRBJ2-3; TRBD2 is a possible D gene (5 bases). The V end was cut by 3 bases, the J end by 5 bases, with 9 bases between. The germline V gene encodes CDR1 LNHDA and CDR2 SQIVND (reference sequence). The CDR3 covers 13 residues. CDR3 DNA: TGTGCCAGTAGTATTCCCGGAGGAGATACGCAGTATTTT. It yields the protein CASSIPGGDTQYF.

The chain combines TRBV23-1 with TRBJ2-5; maybe TRBD2 (6 bases). TRBV23-1 is an open reading frame whose function is uncertain. V lost 0 bases and J lost 4, with 18 bases in between. This CDR3 comprises 17 residues. The CDR3 coding sequence is TGCGCCAGCAGTCAATCTCTGCGGGACGGAGGGGTAGAGACCCAGTACTTC. This encodes CASSQSLRDGGVETQYF.